The 21 T cell receptor beta chains listed next were all sequenced from one sample in a study of cytomegalovirus exposure and HLA in healthy donors. The PCR contained 60 Vbeta and 13 Jbeta primers. TCRdb's copy holds only in-frame clones and misses some; the assay was immunoSEQ multiplex PCR. This table holds approximately 130,000 clones, 81% found once. The sequenced material came from PBMCs. The receptors were gathered from a woman in her thirties or forties in good health and CMV-seronegative.

The CDR3 here is CASSFRNSPLHF. CDR3 in DNA: TGTGCCAGCAGTTTCAGGAATTCACCCCTCCACTTT. V usage is TRBV6-5 and J usage is TRBJ1-6; D remains ambiguous. The germline gives CDR1 MNHEY, CDR2 SVGAGI. CDR3 length equals 12 residues. Trimming took off 4 bases at V and 7 bases at J, with 5 bases between the two ends.

The chain employs TRBV7-3 and TRBJ2-1; the match to TRBD2 covers 10 bases. The CDR3 has 15 amino acids. Germline V lookup: CDR1 SGHTA, CDR2 FQGTGA. V was clipped by 5 bases and J by 3 bases; unmatched bases: 4. The chain's CDR3 is CASSTSGGDYNEQFF. As DNA, the CDR3 is TGTGCCAGCAGCACCAGCGGGGGGGACTACAATGAGCAGTTCTTC. Together with reference TRBV7-3 and TRBJ2-1, the CDR3 gives the full variable domain: GAGVSQTPSNKVTEKGKYVELRCDPISGHTALYWYRQSLGQGPEFLIYFQGTGAADDSGLPNDRFFAVRPEGSVSTLKIQRTERGDSAVYLCASSTSGGDYNEQFFGPGTRLTVL.

The rearrangement uses TRBV15 and TRBJ2-6; D unresolved. From germline, CDR1 is LNHNV and CDR2 YYDKDF (reference sequence). The CDR3 covers 14 residues. The germline V and J ends were trimmed by 5 bases and 1 base, with 6 bases remaining between them. The CDR3 here is CATSPLSGANVLTF. The CDR3, as DNA: TGTGCCACCAGCCCCCTTTCTGGGGCCAACGTCCTGACTTTC. The full variable domain, with the rest looked up from reference TRBV15 and TRBJ2-6, is DAMVIQNPRYQVTQFGKPVTLSCSQTLNHNVMYWYQQKSSQAPKLLFHYYDKDFNNEADTPDNFQSRRPNTSFCFLDIRSPGLGDTAMYLCATSPLSGANVLTFGAGSRLTVL.

The chain is built from TRBV4-2 and TRBJ1-4, with 8 nucleotides matching TRBD1. Germline lookup yields CDR1 LGHNA and CDR2 YNFKEQ. The CDR3 covers 16 residues. Trimming took 0 bases from V and 7 from J; bases not matched to a gene: 7. The CDR3 DNA sequence: TGTGCCAGCAGCCAAGATCGGGACAGGCCAGCTGAAAAACTGTTTTTT. Protein: CASSQDRDRPAEKLFF.

The rearrangement links TRBV13 to TRBJ2-1; weak D call: TRBD2 (5 bases). The germline V and J ends were trimmed by 5 bases and 0 bases, with 17 bases remaining between them. This CDR3 has 17 residues. Germline V gives CDR1 PRHDT, CDR2 FYEKMQ (reference sequence). DNA for the CDR3: TGTGCCAGCAGCACACGGACTGACCTTAGCTCCTACAATGAGCAGTTCTTC. Amino acids: CASSTRTDLSSYNEQFF.

This clone appeared a single time. The chain combines TRBV7-9 with TRBJ2-5, with D perhaps TRBD1 (5 bases). V was cut by 2 bases and J by 1 base, with 20 bases left in between. The CDR3 runs to 18 residues. The germline gives CDR1 SEHNR, CDR2 FQNEAQ (reference sequence). The CDR3, as DNA: TGTGCCAGCAGCTTACCTCTGGTCGACAGTAAACCCCAAGAGACCCAGTACTTC. It is translated as CASSLPLVDSKPQETQYF.

DNA of the CDR3: TGTGCCAGCAGGAAAGGACTAGCGGACAATGAGCAGTTCTTC. This gives the protein CASRKGLADNEQFF. V and J are TRBV2 and TRBJ2-1, with TRBD2 matching 10 bases. CDR1 and CDR2 from the germline V gene are SNHLY and FYNNEI. The CDR3 sequence is 14 residues long. After removal of 6 bases from V and 5 bases from J, the junction contained 4 bases not matched to a gene.

This chain connects TRBV5-1 to TRBJ2-2; TRBD1 might be the D (6 bases). The germline V gene has CDR1 SGHRS and CDR2 YFSETQ. This CDR3 has 16 amino acids. Trimming cost V 5 bases and J 1 base, with 15 bases left between them. The DNA for the CDR3 is TGCGCCAGCAGGGGGAACCCGACAGGGAACACCGGGGAGCTGTTTTTT. Protein sequence: CASRGNPTGNTGELFF. Filled out from reference TRBV5-1 and TRBJ2-2, the complete variable domain reads KAGVTQTPRYLIKTRGQQVTLSCSPISGHRSVSWYQQTPGQGLQFLFEYFSETQRNKGNFPGRFSGRQFSNSRSEMNVSTLELGDSALYLCASRGNPTGNTGELFFGEGSRLTVL.

The chain recombines TRBV5-6 with TRBJ1-1; 7 bases fit TRBD1. CDR1 is SGHDT and CDR2 is YYEEEE in the germline V gene. V shed 4 bases, J shed 5 bases, and the junction held 11 bases outside the gene matches. The CDR3 contains 15 residues. The CDR3 reads CASSRGRQGGTEAFF. The CDR3 DNA is TGTGCCAGCAGCCGAGGGCGACAGGGTGGGACTGAAGCTTTCTTT.

V gene TRBV5-1 combines with J gene TRBJ2-5; TRBD2 matches 13 bases. The CDR3 loop spans 16 amino acids. V gave up 0 bases and J gave up 5 bases; unmatched junction bases: 4. Looked up from germline, CDR1 is SGHRS and CDR2 is YFSETQ. CDR3: CASSLGGTSGTETQYF. CDR3 nucleotides: TGCGCCAGCAGCTTGGGCGGGACTAGCGGGACTGAGACCCAGTACTTC.

This sequence joins TRBV7-3 and TRBJ2-3; maybe TRBD2 (6 bases). The V gene's germline CDR1 is SGHTA and CDR2 FQGTGA. V dropped 2 bases and J dropped 1 base, with 19 bases sitting between them. CDR3 length: 18 amino acids. CDR3 loop: CASSLLGPRPGGTDTQYF. The CDR3, as DNA: TGTGCCAGCAGCTTATTGGGGCCCCGACCGGGGGGCACAGATACGCAGTATTTT.

The rearrangement links TRBV10-3 to TRBJ2-7; no firm D call. The CDR3 contains 12 residues. CDR1 is ENHRY and CDR2 is SYGVKD in the germline V gene. V lost 2 bases, J lost 4 bases, and 6 bases lay in between. As DNA, the CDR3 is TGTGCCATCAGTGAGGGCGGATACGAGCAGTACTTC. Protein: CAISEGGYEQYF.

The chain recombines TRBV28 with TRBJ2-4; D call uncertain. Germline CDR1 MDHEN, CDR2 SYDVKM. The ends were cut back, 3 bases at V and 1 base at J, with 10 bases in the middle. The CDR3 runs to 15 residues. This CDR3 reads CASSFSPAAKNIQYF. The CDR3 coding sequence is TGTGCCAGCAGTTTTTCACCCGCGGCCAAAAACATTCAGTACTTC.

This clone was observed a few times. This chain links TRBV6-1 with TRBJ1-2, with D perhaps TRBD1 (5 bases). The CDR3 contains 15 residues. Trimming took off 2 bases at V and 5 bases at J, with 15 bases between the two ends. Per germline, CDR1 MNHNS and CDR2 SASEGT. The DNA for the CDR3 is TGTGCCAGCAGTGAACTAACGGTCGACAGTTATGGCTACACCTTC. It translates to CASSELTVDSYGYTF.

The chain employs TRBV6-5 and TRBJ2-1; D is undetermined. Trimming took 3 bases from V and 4 from J, leaving 7 bases between them. The germline gives CDR1 MNHEY, CDR2 SVGAGI. This CDR3 spans 13 amino acids. The CDR3 protein is CASSYGPYNEQFF. The CDR3, as DNA: TGTGCCAGCAGTTATGGGCCGTACAATGAGCAGTTCTTC.

The chain employs TRBV14 and TRBJ2-7, with D unresolved. Per germline, CDR1 SGHDN and CDR2 FVKESK. The CDR3 runs to 14 residues. V was clipped by 4 bases and J by 5 bases, with 15 bases between them. CDR3 amino acids: CASSPQPSVHEQYF. The CDR3 DNA is TGTGCCAGCAGCCCCCAACCATCGGTACACGAGCAGTACTTC.

This chain links TRBV7-2 with TRBJ2-3; D not resolved. Germline CDR1 and CDR2: SGHTA and FQGNSA. Trimming pared 2 bases from V and 5 bases from J, leaving 2 bases between. The CDR3 has 11 amino acids. The CDR3 reads CASSLLDTQYF. The DNA of the CDR3 is TGTGCCAGCAGCTTACTAGATACGCAGTATTTT.

The chain uses TRBV5-6 and TRBJ1-6, with D uncertain. In germline, CDR1 is SGHDT, CDR2 YYEEEE. Trimming took off 1 base at V and 12 bases at J, with 5 bases between the two ends. CDR3 length: 11 residues. Written as DNA, the CDR3 is TGTGCCAGCAGCTTGCGAGAACCCCTCCACTTT. Protein product: CASSLREPLHF.

The chain has TRBV18 and TRBJ2-5; D is possibly TRBD1 (5 bases). Trimming stripped 2 bases from V and 5 bases from J, with 12 bases between. This CDR3 has 14 residues. Germline V gives CDR1 KGHSH, CDR2 LQKENI. CDR3 sequence reads: CASSPRAGQETQYF. For the CDR3, the DNA is TGTGCCAGCTCACCAAGGGCAGGGCAGGAGACCCAGTACTTC. Supplemented by reference TRBV18 and TRBJ2-5, the full variable domain reads NAGVMQNPRHLVRRRGQEARLRCSPMKGHSHVYWYRQLPEEGLKFMVYLQKENIIDESGMPKERFSAEFPKEGPSILRIQQVVRGDSAAYFCASSPRAGQETQYFGPGTRLLVL.

The V and J genes are TRBV4-3 and TRBJ2-1; 8 bases are shared with TRBD2. This CDR3 region has 13 residues. CDR1 and CDR2 from the germline V gene are LGHNA and YSLEER. V was clipped by 8 bases and J by 4 bases; unmatched bases: 4. CDR3 in DNA: TGCGCCAGCTCCGGGACTAGATACAATGAGCAGTTCTTC. This gives the protein CASSGTRYNEQFF.

V usage is TRBV19 and J usage is TRBJ2-3; TRBD2 matches 10 bases. The CDR3 runs to 15 residues. Germline V lookup: CDR1 LNHDA, CDR2 SQIVND (reference sequence). The trim removed 5 bases at V and 5 bases at J, leaving 7 bases unmatched. The CDR3 sequence: CASSPRAGGLDTQYF. DNA for the CDR3: TGTGCCAGTAGTCCTAGAGCGGGGGGGTTAGATACGCAGTATTTT.